This T cell receptor beta chain was sequenced during a study of T-cell memory formation after mild COVID-19. At the level of the study: The study found TCR clusters largely donor specific. Study-level points and caveats: Clones from the second wave (peaking day 37) had unconfirmed SARS-CoV-2 specificity. Memory from before infection featured some responding clones, which suggests cross-reactive memory joined.

As concerns this clonotype: Its antigen is still unknown.

The CDR3 length is 22 residues. Germline-derived CDR1 and CDR2 are SEHNR and FQNEAQ (reference sequence). The V end was cut by 2 bases, the J end by 9 bases, with 40 bases between. Researchers used 5'RACE with constant-segment primers to make TCR alpha and TCR beta cDNA libraries that carry sample barcodes and UMIs. TCRdb re-analysed the 5' RACE reads in MiXCR, keeping a single row per CDR3 protein. The sample shows approximately 300,000 distinct CDR3 sequences, around 15% of them seen only once. The sample consisted of PBMCs or a T cell subset sorted from them (not recorded which). The gene calls are TRBV7-9 and TRBJ1-2; TRBD1 is a possible D gene (5 bases). The sequence was obtained from a man aged 18 to 35 who had mild COVID-19 (a few samples of this study predate the infection). Cell type and time point are not known. DNA for the CDR3: TGTGCCAGCAGCTTATTTAGTGTTTGGGCGCGGAGTTGGGTCCGCGGGACTATGAGCTACACCTTC. This sequence encodes CASSLFSVWARSWVRGTMSYTF.